This TCR beta chain was recorded in a study of OX40 agonist ivuxolimab in advanced cancers. The overall study: Patients were given ivuxolimab, an antibody that agonizes OX40 (CD134). A partial response was reached by three patients: one with hepatocellular carcinoma and two with cutaneous melanoma.

Study-wide points: Relative to CD4+ cells, CD8+ T cells on average had more expanded clones.

Using immunoSEQ multiplex PCR, the repertoire was profiled, and TCRdb retains in-frame clones only, with some absent. The sample lists around 15,000 clones; around 84% were seen once. The CDR3 is 15 amino acids. Germline trimming cut 5 bases from V and 3 bases from J; bases unmatched to any gene: 6. Per germline, CDR1 MNHEY and CDR2 SMNVEV (reference sequence). Notes on this clone: Its specificity is unknown.

The rearrangement joins TRBV27 to TRBJ2-5; 10 nucleotides agree with TRBD1. The sample consisted of CD4+ or CD8+ T cells sorted from blood, taken in a trial of the OX40 agonist ivuxolimab. The origin of this receptor is an adult with an advanced solid tumor such as melanoma, head and neck, liver or kidney cancer. In DNA form, the CDR3 reads TGTGCCAGCAGTCAACGACAGGGGGCAAAAGAGACCCAGTACTTC. It encodes CASSQRQGAKETQYF.